This T cell receptor beta chain was identified in a study of OX40 agonist ivuxolimab in advanced cancers. At the level of the study: Three patients responded partially, comprising one with hepatocellular carcinoma and two with cutaneous melanoma. Notes on the study in general: At 0.1 to 3.0 mg/kg and by week 6, CD4+ and CD8+ T cells in the blood had expanded clonally.

A note on this clone: Antigen: not known.

V was pared by 5 bases and J by 7 bases, with 9 bases of the junction left unmatched. The CDR3 loop spans 14 amino acids. Germline V gene lookup returns CDR1 ENHRY and CDR2 SYGVKD. The repertoire was sequenced with immunoSEQ multiplex PCR; TCRdb's copy has only in-frame clones and lacks some. The sample has 50,000 to 65,000 clones, about 88% seen once. The gene calls are TRBV10-3 and TRBJ2-7; 9 bases map to TRBD2. This receptor was identified in an adult with an advanced solid tumor such as melanoma, head and neck, liver or kidney cancer. The source material was CD4+ or CD8+ T cells sorted from blood, sampled in a trial of the OX40 agonist ivuxolimab. CDR3 sequence: CAISRGGGALEQYF. The CDR3 region has the DNA TGTGCCATCAGTCGGGGCGGGGGGGCTCTTGAGCAGTACTTC.